Below, 13 T cell receptor beta chains from the same sample are listed, as sequenced in a study of vaccination effects on CD4 cells after COVID-19. The repertoire was sequenced with immunoSEQ multiplex PCR; TCRdb's copy has only in-frame clones and lacks some. The table has tens of thousands of clones, approximately 79% seen once. Using viral peptide pools, the ViraFEST assay grew out antigen-specific CD4+ T cells prior to sequencing. On roughly day 9 of culture, CD4+ T cells were separated out. People in the vaccine group had not been infected with SARS-CoV-2 before, and their nucleocapsid antibodies were negative. Their antigens remain unidentified. The sequences come from CD4+ T cells from PBMCs cultured with HCoV-NL63 spike peptides, collected before COVID-19 vaccination. The receptors come from a human donor who received a COVID-19 vaccine.

This clone appeared a few times. V is TRBV6-5 and J is TRBJ1-2; D remains ambiguous. V lost 5 bases and J 5 bases, leaving 12 bases between the germline ends. This CDR3 region has 13 residues. Per the germline V gene, CDR1 is MNHEY and CDR2 is SVGAGI. The CDR3 DNA is TGTGCCAGCAGTCTTTTACCCCTTTATGGCTACACCTTC. It specifies CASSLLPLYGYTF.

The table lists this clone with a count of one. This sequence joins TRBV4-3 and TRBJ1-4; D may be TRBD1 (5 bases). Trimming pared 4 bases from V and 3 bases from J, leaving 15 bases between. This CDR3 comprises 16 residues. Germline V gene lookup returns CDR1 LGHNA and CDR2 YSLEER. In nucleotides, the CDR3 is TGCGCCAGCAGCCCGAGGGCCGGGACCCCTAATGAAAAACTGTTTTTT. It specifies CASSPRAGTPNEKLFF.

The chain has TRBV5-4 and TRBJ2-3; unclear D gene. In germline, CDR1 is SGHNT, CDR2 YYREEE (reference sequence). V was clipped by 0 bases and J by 5 bases, with 7 bases between them. This CDR3 is 13 amino acids long. DNA for the CDR3: TGTGCCAGCAGCTTGGAGAGTAAAGATACGCAGTATTTT. It specifies CASSLESKDTQYF.

This sequence joins TRBV5-6 and TRBJ2-2; unclear D gene. Germline assignment: CDR1 SGHDT and CDR2 YYEEEE. V lost 0 bases and J 2 bases, leaving 20 bases between the germline ends. The CDR3 length is 19 residues. The CDR3 spells CASSLGGSQTPRNTGELFF. The CDR3 DNA is TGTGCCAGCAGCTTGGGGGGATCACAAACTCCAAGAAACACCGGGGAGCTGTTTTTT.

This clone was picked up a small number of times. The chain employs TRBV28 and TRBJ1-1; D perhaps matches TRBD1 (5 bases). The length of the CDR3 is 11 residues. V lost 2 bases and J 9 bases, leaving 7 bases between the germline ends. The germline V gene has CDR1 MDHEN and CDR2 SYDVKM. The CDR3 coding sequence is TGTGCCAGCAGTTTAGGGGGAAAAGCTTTCTTT. Its protein is CASSLGGKAFF.

The genes are TRBV5-8 and TRBJ2-3, with 13 bases lining up with TRBD2. The CDR3 runs 18 residues. Germline V gives CDR1 SGHTS, CDR2 YDEGEE. J was trimmed by 1 base and V by 7 bases; bases with no gene match: 12. The CDR3 bases are TGTGCCAGCCCGAACACACTAGCGGGGGGGCCGGGCACAGATACGCAGTATTTT. As protein: CASPNTLAGGPGTDTQYF.

The V call is TRBV2, the J call TRBJ2-7; 10 bases line up with TRBD1. Germline V gene sequence: CDR1 SNHLY, CDR2 FYNNEI. V trimming: 11 bases; J trimming: 6 bases; junction bases outside the gene matches: 7. CDR3 length: 12 amino acids. The DNA of the CDR3 is TGTGCCGGTCCAGGACAGGGGGGCGAGCAGTACGTC. Translating it yields CAGPGQGGEQYV.

The J gene is TRBJ2-5, the V gene TRBV5-1; 9 nucleotides align to TRBD1. Trimming took 6 bases from V and 5 from J; bases not matched to a gene: 14. The CDR3 contains 16 residues. Germline CDR1 SGHRS, CDR2 YFSETQ. The CDR3 bases are TGCGCCAGCACCCGCCCGGGACAGGGTGTTTGGGAGACCCAGTACTTC. Protein sequence: CASTRPGQGVWETQYF.

This chain uses TRBV19 with TRBJ1-1; D may be TRBD1 (5 bases). The CDR3 length is 13 residues. V was clipped by 3 bases and J by 3 bases, with 8 bases between them. Per germline, CDR1 LNHDA and CDR2 SQIVND (reference sequence). This chain's CDR3 is CASSILGDTEAFF. In DNA form, the CDR3 reads TGTGCCAGTAGTATCCTGGGGGACACTGAAGCTTTCTTT. The whole variable domain, remainder taken from reference TRBV19 and TRBJ1-1, is DGGITQSPKYLFRKEGQNVTLSCEQNLNHDAMYWYRQDPGQGLRLIYYSQIVNDFQKGDIAEGYSVSREKKESFPLTVTSAQKNPTAFYLCASSILGDTEAFFGQGTRLTVV.

This clone was picked up a small number of times. V gene TRBV5-4 combines with J gene TRBJ2-1; tentative D call: TRBD1 (6 bases). The germline gives CDR1 SGHNT, CDR2 YYREEE (reference sequence). V was pared by 2 bases and J by 2 bases, with 11 bases between. The CDR3 is made up of 15 amino acids. This chain's CDR3 is CASSFSRGAYNEQFF. CDR3 in DNA: TGTGCCAGCAGCTTCTCCAGGGGAGCCTACAATGAGCAGTTCTTC.

This clone turned up a few times. The chain carries TRBV10-3 and TRBJ2-7; D not resolved. Germline assignment: CDR1 ENHRY and CDR2 SYGVKD. V was pared by 3 bases and J by 4 bases, with 10 bases between. This CDR3 is built from 13 residues. The CDR3 protein is CAISDSSQYEQYV. For the CDR3, the DNA is TGTGCCATCAGTGACTCTTCCCAATACGAGCAGTACGTC.

The chain carries TRBV19 and TRBJ2-5, with D perhaps matching TRBD1 (5 bases). Germline CDR1 LNHDA, CDR2 SQIVND (reference sequence). Trimming left V 5 bases short and J 1 base short, with 14 bases between. The CDR3 has 15 amino acids. CDR3 coding DNA: TGTGCCAGTAGTCCTCATCGACAGAGCCAAGAGACCCAGTACTTC. Protein: CASSPHRQSQETQYF.

This sequence joins TRBV2 and TRBJ2-6; 10 bases line up with TRBD1. The CDR3 extends over 17 amino acids. Germline V gene sequence: CDR1 SNHLY, CDR2 FYNNEI. V lost 8 bases and J lost 0; bases outside the gene matches: 7. In DNA form, the CDR3 reads TGTGCCAGCGATTGGGACAGGGGTTACTCTGGGGCCAACGTCCTGACTTTC. It yields the protein CASDWDRGYSGANVLTF.